The 2 T cell receptor beta chains below were found in one sample sequenced in a study of regulatory T cells in long-lasting Graves disease. Arm-PCR of CDR3 regions and iRepertoire HTBI primers were the basis on which TCR beta libraries were built. Using its own MiXCR run on the multiplex PCR reads, TCRdb lists one record per CDR3 protein. The table lists about 460,000 distinct CDR3 sequences, around a fifth of them singletons. Time point of the sample: persistent/refractory GD, antithyroid drugs over 5 years with positive TRAb. PBMCs were the source of the RNA used for TCR sequencing. The sample consisted of peripheral blood mononuclear cells (PBMCs), taken when the disease was refractory, from a patient treated with antithyroid drugs. Source of these receptors: a female donor with Graves disease.

The J gene is TRBJ2-7, the V gene TRBV20-1, with D possibly matching TRBD1 (6 bases). The CDR3 runs to 11 residues. Germline loops: CDR1 DFQATT, CDR2 SNEGSKA (reference sequence). Trimming removed 5 bases at V and 5 bases at J, with 10 bases between. The CDR3 DNA sequence: TGCAGTGCTCCTCAGGGGCACGAGCAGTACTTC. Translating it yields CSAPQGHEQYF.

This clonotype has only a few counts. The chain couples TRBV6-5 to TRBJ2-5; D perhaps matches TRBD1 (6 bases). Germline V gene data show CDR1 as MNHEY and CDR2 as SVGAGI. CDR3 length equals 18 residues. The germline V and J ends were trimmed by 3 bases and 4 bases, with 24 bases remaining between them. The CDR3 region has the DNA TGTGCCAGCAGTTATGATCTCCGCACGGGACATGACCGAGAGACCCAGTACTTC. Protein: CASSYDLRTGHDRETQYF.